One and the same sample provided the 13 T cell receptor beta chains below, sequenced in a study of blood T cell repertoires in COVID-19. Assay used: immunoSEQ multiplex PCR; TCRdb lists only in-frame clones, some missing. The table records 250,000 or so clones, 87% of them present only once. Sequenced: PBMCs or T cells enriched from blood (not recorded which). Every receptor here comes from a man aged 25-45 years who had recovered from COVID-19.

V usage is TRBV2 and J usage is TRBJ2-3; D may be TRBD1 (6 bases). The length of the CDR3 is 15 residues. V dropped 1 base and J dropped 4 bases, with 12 bases sitting between them. Germline CDR1 is SNHLY and CDR2 is FYNNEI. The CDR3 DNA reads TGTGCCAGCAGTGAAGAGGGCAGGGGTTCAGATACGCAGTATTTT. It yields the protein CASSEEGRGSDTQYF.

V is TRBV7-6 and J is TRBJ2-3; maybe TRBD2 (6 bases). V was shortened by 5 bases and J by 5 bases, with 11 bases between the two germline ends. The CDR3 runs 13 residues. The germline V gene encodes CDR1 SGHVS and CDR2 FNYEAQ. The CDR3 nucleotides are TGTGCCAGCAGCCTCGGGGGACGAGATACGCAGTATTTT. Its protein is CASSLGGRDTQYF.

The rearrangement uses TRBV19 and TRBJ1-5; D might be TRBD1 (6 bases). The CDR3 is 14 amino acids. V was clipped by 2 bases and J by 4 bases, with 9 bases between them. The V gene's germline CDR1 is LNHDA and CDR2 SQIVND (reference sequence). CDR3 sequence reads: CASSIQGRNQPQHF. For the CDR3, the DNA is TGTGCCAGTAGTATACAGGGGCGGAATCAGCCCCAGCATTTT.

J is TRBJ1-2 and V is TRBV27, with 7 bases lining up with TRBD1. V trimming: 6 bases; J trimming: 3 bases; junction bases outside the gene matches: 10. This CDR3 has 15 residues. Germline CDR1 MNHEY, CDR2 SMNVEV (reference sequence). This chain's CDR3 is CASSLTGAIYYGYTF. The CDR3 coding sequence is TGTGCCAGCAGCCTTACAGGGGCCATATACTATGGCTACACCTTC.

CDR3 bases: TGTGCCAGCAGCAACCAGGGCTCAGGGTCTGGAAACACCATATATTTT. Translated, it gives CASSNQGSGSGNTIYF. V is TRBV28 and J is TRBJ1-3; possibly TRBD1 for D (5 bases). The CDR3 length is 16 residues. Germline V CDR1 and CDR2: MDHEN, SYDVKM. Trimming shortened V by 6 bases and J by 1 base, and 16 bases separated the two germline ends.

This clone was counted once. The rearrangement joins TRBV3-1 (or the pseudogene TRBV3-2) to TRBJ1-1; D gene ambiguous. The CDR3 has 15 residues. The V gene's germline CDR1 is LGHDT and CDR2 YNNKEL (reference sequence). The V gene lost 0 bases and the J gene lost 7 bases, with 15 bases spanning the gap. The CDR3 DNA reads as TGTGCCAGCAGCCAAGATCGGGGAAGCAGCGGTGAAGCTTTCTTT. It translates to CASSQDRGSSGEAFF.

This chain uses TRBV11-2 with TRBJ2-1, with unresolved D. The CDR3 is 14 amino acids. The V gene lost 4 bases and the J gene lost 4 bases, with 11 bases spanning the gap. Looked up from germline, CDR1 is SGHAT and CDR2 is FQNNGV. DNA of the CDR3: TGTGCCAGCAGCTCGCGGATGTTGTACAATGAGCAGTTCTTC. This gives the protein CASSSRMLYNEQFF.

The rearrangement joins TRBV5-1 to TRBJ2-7, with 9 bases identical to TRBD1. The CDR3 has 15 amino acids. Trimming cost V 0 bases and J 2 bases; bases outside gene matches: 3. In germline, CDR1 is SGHRS, CDR2 YFSETQ. In DNA form, the CDR3 reads TGCGCCAGCAGCTTGGCGGACAGGGGCACCTACGAGCAGTACTTC. Protein product: CASSLADRGTYEQYF.

V usage is TRBV18 and J usage is TRBJ2-7, with 7 bases lining up with TRBD1. This CDR3 contains 15 residues. Per the germline V gene, CDR1 is KGHSH and CDR2 is LQKENI. After removal of 5 bases from V and 2 bases from J, the junction contained 9 bases not matched to a gene. The CDR3 DNA follows: TGTGCCAGCTCAGATGGTCCGGGACAGACCTACGAGCAGTACTTC. This sequence encodes CASSDGPGQTYEQYF.

The chain employs TRBV3-1 (or the pseudogene TRBV3-2) and TRBJ1-2; D perhaps matches TRBD1 (6 bases). CDR1 is LGHDT and CDR2 is YNNKEL in the germline V gene (reference sequence). There are 15 residues in the CDR3. Between the trimmed V and J ends, which lost 6 bases and 4 bases, there was a span of 18 bases. DNA of the CDR3: TGTGCCAGCAGTCACCGGGACACAGACTTCTATGGCTACACCTTC. It encodes CASSHRDTDFYGYTF.

The sample holds a few counts of this clone. The V and J genes are TRBV10-2 and TRBJ2-5, with D possibly matching TRBD2 (5 bases). The CDR3 totals 14 residues. Trimming shortened V by 6 bases and J by 1 base, and 12 bases separated the two germline ends. Germline V gene data show CDR1 as WSHSY and CDR2 as SAAADI. CDR3 bases: TGCGCCAGCAGGGCCGCGGGCGGCCAAGAGACCCAGTACTTC. This codes for CASRAAGGQETQYF.

The rearrangement links TRBV30 to TRBJ2-3; a possible D gene is TRBD1 (6 bases). The V end was cut by 8 bases, the J end by 2 bases, with 14 bases between. The CDR3 length is 13 residues. CDR1 GTSNPN and CDR2 SVGIG come from the germline V gene (reference sequence). This chain's CDR3 is CALETGPTDTQYF. The CDR3, as DNA: TGTGCCCTCGAGACAGGACCCACAGATACGCAGTATTTT.

This chain links TRBV27 with TRBJ2-7; tentative D call: TRBD2 (7 bases). The CDR3 spans 13 residues. Germline CDR1 is MNHEY and CDR2 is SMNVEV (reference sequence). Trimming took 6 bases from V and 5 from J, leaving 14 bases between them. CDR3 residues: CASRDGGRNEQYF. CDR3 sequence (DNA): TGTGCCAGCAGGGACGGGGGGCGAAACGAGCAGTACTTC.